This T cell receptor (beta chain) was retrieved from a study of blood T cell repertoires in COVID-19. About the study: COVID-19 samples collected from the United States, Italy and Spain covered acute and convalescent phases.

TCRdb keeps only in-frame clones here, not all; method: immunoSEQ multiplex PCR. The table shows about 190,000 clones, with more than 70% occurring only once. V was clipped by 8 bases and J by 2 bases; unmatched bases: 0. This CDR3 has 13 residues. Germline V lookup: CDR1 MNHEY, CDR2 SVGAGI. The receptor comes from a woman between 25 and 40 years old who had recovered from COVID-19. V usage is TRBV6-5 and J usage is TRBJ2-7, with 13 bases lining up with TRBD2. Sequencing was done on a sample of PBMCs or T cells enriched from blood (not recorded which). Here the CDR3 DNA reads TGTGCCAGCGGGACTAGCGGGACCTACGAGCAGTACTTC. The encoded protein is CASGTSGTYEQYF.